This entry concerns a single TCR beta chain. Germline V gene sequence: CDR1 LNHDA, CDR2 SQIVND (reference sequence). The V gene end was trimmed by 2 bases and the J gene end by 5 bases; junction bases not matched to a gene: 9. This CDR3 has 17 residues. These data originate in a study of blood T cell repertoires in COVID-19. Turning to the study itself: Collection of acute and convalescent COVID-19 samples took place in the United States, Italy and Spain. Sources were T cells, B-cell-depleted T cells, or PBMCs; the material itself was cDNA or gDNA.

Methods used by the authors: By means of reference gene primer amplification, nucleated cell counts were estimated. Repertoires were generated with immunoSEQ multiplex PCR, while TCRdb's copy carries only in-frame clones and drops some. V and J calls and clone size are those listed in that table; D and trimming were worked out from the DNA. The sample gives 95,000 to 150,000 clones, roughly 84% of which show up once; roughly 3.9% is in the top ten. The sequenced sample was peripheral blood. This chain connects TRBV19 to TRBJ1-5; 10 nucleotides align to TRBD1. The TCR sequence derives from a man aged 55 to 70 with acute or convalescent COVID-19. The chain's CDR3 is CASSISSGTGVYQPQHF. The CDR3 DNA follows: TGTGCCAGTAGTATATCGTCCGGGACAGGGGTTTATCAGCCCCAGCATTTT.